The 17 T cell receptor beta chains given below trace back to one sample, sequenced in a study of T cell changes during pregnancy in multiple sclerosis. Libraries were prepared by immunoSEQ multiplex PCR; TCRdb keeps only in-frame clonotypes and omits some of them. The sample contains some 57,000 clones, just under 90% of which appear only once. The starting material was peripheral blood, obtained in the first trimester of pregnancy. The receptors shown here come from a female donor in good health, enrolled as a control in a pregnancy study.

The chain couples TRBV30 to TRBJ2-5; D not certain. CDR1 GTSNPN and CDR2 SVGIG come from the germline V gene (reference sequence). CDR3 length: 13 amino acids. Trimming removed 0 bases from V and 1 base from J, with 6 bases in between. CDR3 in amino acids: CAWSVRPQETQYF. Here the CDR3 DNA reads TGTGCCTGGAGTGTGAGGCCCCAAGAGACCCAGTACTTC.

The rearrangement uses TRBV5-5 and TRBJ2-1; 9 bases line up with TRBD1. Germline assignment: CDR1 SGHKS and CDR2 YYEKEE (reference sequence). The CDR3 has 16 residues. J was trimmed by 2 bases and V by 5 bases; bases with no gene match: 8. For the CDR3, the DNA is TGTGCCAGCAGTCCAGGACAGGGGTTTCCCTACAATGAGCAGTTCTTC. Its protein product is CASSPGQGFPYNEQFF. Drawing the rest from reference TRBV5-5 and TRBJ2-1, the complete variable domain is DAGVTQSPTHLIKTRGQQVTLRCSPISGHKSVSWYQQVLGQGPQFIFQYYEKEERGRGNFPDRFSARQFPNYSSELNVNALLLGDSALYLCASSPGQGFPYNEQFFGPGTRLTVL.

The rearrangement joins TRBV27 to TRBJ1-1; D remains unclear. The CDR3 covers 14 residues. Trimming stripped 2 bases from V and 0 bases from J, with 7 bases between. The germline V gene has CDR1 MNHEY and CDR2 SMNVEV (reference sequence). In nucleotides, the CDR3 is TGTGCCAGCAGTTTAAGGAGTATGAACACTGAAGCTTTCTTT. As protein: CASSLRSMNTEAFF.

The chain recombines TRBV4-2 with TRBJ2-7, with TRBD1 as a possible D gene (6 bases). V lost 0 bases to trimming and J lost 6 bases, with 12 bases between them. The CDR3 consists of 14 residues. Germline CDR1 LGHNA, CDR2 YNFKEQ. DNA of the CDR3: TGTGCCAGCAGCCAAGAAGCCGGACAGATCGAGCAGTACTTC. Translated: CASSQEAGQIEQYF.

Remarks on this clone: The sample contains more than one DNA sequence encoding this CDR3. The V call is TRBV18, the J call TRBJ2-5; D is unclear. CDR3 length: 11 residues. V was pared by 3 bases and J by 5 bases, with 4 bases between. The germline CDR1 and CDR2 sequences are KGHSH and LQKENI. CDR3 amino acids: CASSPGETQYF. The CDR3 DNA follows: TGTGCCAGCTCACCCGGGGAGACCCAGTACTTC. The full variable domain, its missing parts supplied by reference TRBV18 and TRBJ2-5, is NAGVMQNPRHLVRRRGQEARLRCSPMKGHSHVYWYRQLPEEGLKFMVYLQKENIIDESGMPKERFSAEFPKEGPSILRIQQVVRGDSAAYFCASSPGETQYFGPGTRLLVL.

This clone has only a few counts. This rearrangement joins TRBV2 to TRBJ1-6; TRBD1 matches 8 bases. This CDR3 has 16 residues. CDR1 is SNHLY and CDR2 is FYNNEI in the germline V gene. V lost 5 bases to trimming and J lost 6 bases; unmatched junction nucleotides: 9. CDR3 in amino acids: CASSRDRGVGNSPLHF. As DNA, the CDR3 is TGTGCCAGCAGTCGTGACAGGGGTGTTGGTAATTCACCCCTCCACTTT.

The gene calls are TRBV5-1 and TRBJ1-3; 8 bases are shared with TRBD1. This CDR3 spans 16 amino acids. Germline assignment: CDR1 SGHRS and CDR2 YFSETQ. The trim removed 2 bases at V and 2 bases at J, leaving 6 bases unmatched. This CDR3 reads CASSLGRQGTGNTIYF. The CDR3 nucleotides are TGCGCCAGCAGCTTAGGAAGACAGGGGACTGGAAACACCATATATTTT.

The CDR3 nucleotides are TGTGCCATCAGTGAAAGCGTAGGCAGGGGTTACGGGGAGCTGTTTTTT. It specifies CAISESVGRGYGELFF. J is TRBJ2-2 and V is TRBV10-3; D is perhaps TRBD1 (6 bases). Germline loops: CDR1 ENHRY, CDR2 SYGVKD. This CDR3 is 16 amino acids long. Trimming left V 3 bases short and J 7 bases short, with 18 bases between.

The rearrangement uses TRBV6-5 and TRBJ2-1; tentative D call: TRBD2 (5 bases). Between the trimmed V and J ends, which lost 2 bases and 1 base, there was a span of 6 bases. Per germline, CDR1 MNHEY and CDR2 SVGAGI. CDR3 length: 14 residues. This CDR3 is CASSYEGSYNEQFF. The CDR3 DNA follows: TGTGCCAGCAGTTACGAGGGATCCTACAATGAGCAGTTCTTC.

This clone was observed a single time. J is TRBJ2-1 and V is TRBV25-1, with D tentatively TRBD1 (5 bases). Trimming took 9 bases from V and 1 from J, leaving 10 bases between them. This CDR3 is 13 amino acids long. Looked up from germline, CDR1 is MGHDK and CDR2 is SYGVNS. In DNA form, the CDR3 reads TGTGCCAGTAGGGGTGGATCCTACAATGAGCAGTTCTTC. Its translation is CASRGGSYNEQFF.

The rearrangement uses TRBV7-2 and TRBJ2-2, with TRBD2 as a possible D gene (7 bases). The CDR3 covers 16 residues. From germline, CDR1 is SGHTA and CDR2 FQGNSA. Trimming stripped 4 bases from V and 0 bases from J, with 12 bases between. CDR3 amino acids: CASSSKGGPNTGELFF. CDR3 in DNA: TGTGCCAGCAGCTCAAAGGGGGGGCCGAACACCGGGGAGCTGTTTTTT.

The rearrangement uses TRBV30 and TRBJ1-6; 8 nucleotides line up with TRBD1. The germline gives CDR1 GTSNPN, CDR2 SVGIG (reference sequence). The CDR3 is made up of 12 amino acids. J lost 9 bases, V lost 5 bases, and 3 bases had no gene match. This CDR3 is CAWGTGVSPLHF. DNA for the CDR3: TGTGCCTGGGGGACAGGAGTTTCACCCCTCCACTTT.

The CDR3, as DNA: TGTGCTAGTGGTTCGACCTCAGACAGGGCAGAGACCCAGTACTTC. Translated, it gives CASGSTSDRAETQYF. V gene TRBV12-5 combines with J gene TRBJ2-5; 7 nucleotides agree with TRBD1. This CDR3 has 15 residues. Per germline, CDR1 LGHNT and CDR2 FRNRAP. The V segment lost 4 bases and the J segment 4 bases; nucleotides outside the gene matches: 9.

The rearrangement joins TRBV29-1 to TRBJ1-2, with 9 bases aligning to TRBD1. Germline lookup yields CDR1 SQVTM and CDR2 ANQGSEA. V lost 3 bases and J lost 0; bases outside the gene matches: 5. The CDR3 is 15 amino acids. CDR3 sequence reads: CSVDRDRAANYGYTF. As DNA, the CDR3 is TGCAGCGTTGACCGGGACAGGGCGGCTAACTATGGCTACACCTTC.

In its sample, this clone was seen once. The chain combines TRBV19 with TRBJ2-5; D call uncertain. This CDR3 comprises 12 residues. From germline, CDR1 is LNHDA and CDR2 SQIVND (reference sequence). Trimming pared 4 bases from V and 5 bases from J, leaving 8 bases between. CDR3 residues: CASSSSPETQYF. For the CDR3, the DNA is TGTGCCAGTAGTAGTAGTCCCGAGACCCAGTACTTC.

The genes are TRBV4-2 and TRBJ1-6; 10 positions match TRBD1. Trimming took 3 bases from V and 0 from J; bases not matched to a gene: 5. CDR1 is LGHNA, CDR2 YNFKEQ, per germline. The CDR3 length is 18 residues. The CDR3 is CASSHGTGVLSYNSPLHF. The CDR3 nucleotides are TGTGCCAGCAGCCACGGGACAGGGGTCCTCTCCTATAATTCACCCCTCCACTTT.

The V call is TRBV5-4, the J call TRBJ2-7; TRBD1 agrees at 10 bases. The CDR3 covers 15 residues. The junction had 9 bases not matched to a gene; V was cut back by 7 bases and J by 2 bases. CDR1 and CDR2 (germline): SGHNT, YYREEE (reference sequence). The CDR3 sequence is CASGQGTGEAYEQYF. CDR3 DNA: TGTGCCAGCGGTCAGGGGACAGGGGAGGCCTACGAGCAGTACTTC.